The clone carrying this T cell receptor (beta chain) appeared many times. Time point indicated: patch test 1, 2 weeks after DPC sensitization. The treatment here: therapeutic diphenylcyclopropenone sensitization with weekly scalp DPC. This entry belongs to a study of human T cells and chemical hapten exposure. TCRdb ran MiXCR on the RACE reads and lists one entry per CDR3 protein. The repertoire holds approximately 400,000 distinct CDR3 sequences, with roughly 5% as singletons. The V end lost 1 base, the J end lost 11 bases, and 12 bases lay between the germline ends. Per germline, CDR1 SEHNR and CDR2 FQNEAQ (reference sequence). This CDR3 is built from 13 residues.

This chain uses TRBV7-9 with TRBJ1-5; D unresolved. The TCR comes from a woman in her forties or fifties with alopecia areata. Some clones in this sample may be carry-over from other donors' samples. The sequencing here drew on whole blood, taken in connection with sensitization to the hapten diphenylcyclopropenone (DPC). This chain's CDR3 is CASSLGRPWAQHF. CDR3 bases: TGTGCCAGCAGCTTAGGGAGGCCTTGGGCCCAGCATTTT.